The source of this T cell receptor beta chain is a study of cytomegalovirus exposure and HLA in healthy donors. Study findings and constraints: High sensitivity and specificity were reportedly achieved when the classifier diagnosed cytomegalovirus status. Sequencing depth across donors, presence/absence analyses assumed, was roughly uniform. Immune exposure information comprised only CMV serostatus.

PCR was performed using 60 Vbeta and 13 Jbeta primers. The protocol was immunoSEQ multiplex PCR, while the TCRdb copy is restricted to in-frame clones and leaves out a portion. The table has roughly 120,000 clones, about 81% seen once; the top ten hold about 1.8%. The V gene end was trimmed by 3 bases and the J gene end by 2 bases; junction bases not matched to a gene: 12. CDR1 and CDR2 from the germline V gene are SQVTM and ANQGSEA. This CDR3 has 18 amino acids. As regards this clone: Its antigen is unidentified.

This sequence was found in a man aged 35 to 55 in good health and CMV-seronegative. Sequenced sample: PBMCs. The genes are TRBV29-1 and TRBJ2-1; 11 bases align to TRBD2. The CDR3, as DNA: TGCAGCGTTGAGGCTAGCGGGGGGAACCCCCTCACCTACAATGAGCAGTTCTTC. Protein: CSVEASGGNPLTYNEQFF.